This T cell receptor beta chain is drawn from a study of technical replicates of blood from several donors. A single count supports this clone. Libraries were prepared by immunoSEQ multiplex PCR; TCRdb keeps only in-frame clonotypes and omits some of them. The table has roughly 69,000 clones, around 90% seen once. Germline CDR1 is SGHDN and CDR2 is FVKESK. Between the trimmed V and J ends, which lost 0 bases and 7 bases, there was a span of 12 bases. The CDR3 consists of 15 residues. This clonotype originated in a human donor in good health. Some clones in this sample may be carry-over from other donors' samples. The sample was PBMCs. The chain employs TRBV14 and TRBJ1-4; a possible D gene is TRBD1 (6 bases). This chain's CDR3 is CASSQDMGAGEKLFF. For the CDR3, the DNA is TGTGCCAGCAGCCAAGATATGGGGGCTGGTGAAAAACTGTTTTTT.